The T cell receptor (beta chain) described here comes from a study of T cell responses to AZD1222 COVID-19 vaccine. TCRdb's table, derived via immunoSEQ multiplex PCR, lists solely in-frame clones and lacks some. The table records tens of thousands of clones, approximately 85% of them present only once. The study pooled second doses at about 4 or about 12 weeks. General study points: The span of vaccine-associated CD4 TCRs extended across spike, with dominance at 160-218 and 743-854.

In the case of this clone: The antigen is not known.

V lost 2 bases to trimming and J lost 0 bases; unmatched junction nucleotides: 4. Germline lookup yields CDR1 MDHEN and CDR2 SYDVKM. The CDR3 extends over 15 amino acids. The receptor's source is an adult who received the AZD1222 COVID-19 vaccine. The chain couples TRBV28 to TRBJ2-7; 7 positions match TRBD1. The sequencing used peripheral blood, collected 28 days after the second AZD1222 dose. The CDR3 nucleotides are TGTGCCAGCAGTTTAGAGGGGGCTCTCTCCTACGAGCAGTACTTC. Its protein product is CASSLEGALSYEQYF.